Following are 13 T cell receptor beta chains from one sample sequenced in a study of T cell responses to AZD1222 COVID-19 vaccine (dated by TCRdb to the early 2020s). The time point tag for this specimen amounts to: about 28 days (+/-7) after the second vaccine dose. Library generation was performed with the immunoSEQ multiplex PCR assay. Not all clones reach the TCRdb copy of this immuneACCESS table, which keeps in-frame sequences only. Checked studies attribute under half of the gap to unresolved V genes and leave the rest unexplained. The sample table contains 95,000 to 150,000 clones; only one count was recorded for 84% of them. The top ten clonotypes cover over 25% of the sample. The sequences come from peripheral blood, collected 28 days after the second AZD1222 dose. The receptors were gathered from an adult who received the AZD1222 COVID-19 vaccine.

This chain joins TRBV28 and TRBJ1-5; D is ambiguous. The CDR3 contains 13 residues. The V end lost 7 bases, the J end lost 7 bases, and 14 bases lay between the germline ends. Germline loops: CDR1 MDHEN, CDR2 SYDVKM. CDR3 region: CASTPRHEQPQHF. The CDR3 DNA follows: TGTGCCAGCACCCCCCGCCACGAGCAGCCCCAGCATTTT.

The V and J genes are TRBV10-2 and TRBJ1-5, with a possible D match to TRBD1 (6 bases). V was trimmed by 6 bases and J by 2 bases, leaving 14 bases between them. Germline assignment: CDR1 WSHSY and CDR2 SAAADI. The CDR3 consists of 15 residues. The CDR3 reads CASSTGAGGNQPQHF. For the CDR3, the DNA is TGCGCCAGCAGCACTGGTGCAGGGGGCAATCAGCCCCAGCATTTT.

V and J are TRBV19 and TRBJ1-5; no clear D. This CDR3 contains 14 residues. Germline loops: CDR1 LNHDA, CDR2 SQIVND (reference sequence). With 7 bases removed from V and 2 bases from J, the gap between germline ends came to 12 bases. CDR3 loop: CASNLGMGNQPQHF. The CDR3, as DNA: TGTGCCAGTAATCTCGGGATGGGCAATCAGCCCCAGCATTTT. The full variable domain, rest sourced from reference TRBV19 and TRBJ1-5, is DGGITQSPKYLFRKEGQNVTLSCEQNLNHDAMYWYRQDPGQGLRLIYYSQIVNDFQKGDIAEGYSVSREKKESFPLTVTSAQKNPTAFYLCASNLGMGNQPQHFGDGTRLSIL.

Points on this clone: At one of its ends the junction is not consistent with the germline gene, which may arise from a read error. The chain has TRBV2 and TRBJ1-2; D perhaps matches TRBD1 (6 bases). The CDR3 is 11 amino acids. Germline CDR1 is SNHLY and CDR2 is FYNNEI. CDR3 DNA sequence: TGTGCCAGCAGTGAATCGGGGGCCACCCACTTC. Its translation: CASSESGATHF.

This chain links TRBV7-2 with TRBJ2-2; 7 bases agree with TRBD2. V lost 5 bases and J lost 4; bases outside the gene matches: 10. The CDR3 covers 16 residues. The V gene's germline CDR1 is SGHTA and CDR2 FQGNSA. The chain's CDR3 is CASSPQAGRPTGELFF. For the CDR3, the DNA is TGTGCCAGCAGCCCGCAAGCGGGGAGGCCCACCGGGGAGCTGTTTTTT.

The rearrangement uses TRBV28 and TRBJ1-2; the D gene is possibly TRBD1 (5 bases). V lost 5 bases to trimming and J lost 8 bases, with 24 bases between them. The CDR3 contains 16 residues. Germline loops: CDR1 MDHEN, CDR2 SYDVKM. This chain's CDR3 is CASSLHGTASRLGYTF. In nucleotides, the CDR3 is TGTGCCAGCAGTCTCCACGGGACGGCCTCCCGTTTGGGCTACACCTTC.

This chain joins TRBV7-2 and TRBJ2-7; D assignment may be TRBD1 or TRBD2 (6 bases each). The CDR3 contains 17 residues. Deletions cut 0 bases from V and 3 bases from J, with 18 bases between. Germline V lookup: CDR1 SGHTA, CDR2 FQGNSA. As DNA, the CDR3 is TGTGCCAGCAGCTTAGCCTCTTCGGGCAGGGGACTCTACGAGCAGTACTTC. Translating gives CASSLASSGRGLYEQYF. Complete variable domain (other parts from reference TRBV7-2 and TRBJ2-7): GAGVSQSPSNKVTEKGKDVELRCDPISGHTALYWYRQSLGQGLEFLIYFQGNSAPDKSGLPSDRFSAERTGGSVSTLTIQRTQQEDSAVYLCASSLASSGRGLYEQYFGPGTRLTVT.

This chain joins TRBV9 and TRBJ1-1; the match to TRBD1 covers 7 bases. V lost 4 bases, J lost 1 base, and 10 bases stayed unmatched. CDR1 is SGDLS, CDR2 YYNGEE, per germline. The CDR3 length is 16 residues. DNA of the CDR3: TGTGCCAGCAGCCCTCAAACCGGGACAGCGAACACTGAAGCTTTCTTT. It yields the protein CASSPQTGTANTEAFF.

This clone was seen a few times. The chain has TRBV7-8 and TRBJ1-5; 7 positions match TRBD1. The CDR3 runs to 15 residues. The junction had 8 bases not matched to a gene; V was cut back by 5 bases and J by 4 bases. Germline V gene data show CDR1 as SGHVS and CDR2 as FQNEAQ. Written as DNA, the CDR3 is TGTGCCAGCAGCCCTAGGCAGGGGGATAATCAGCCCCAGCATTTT. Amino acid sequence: CASSPRQGDNQPQHF.

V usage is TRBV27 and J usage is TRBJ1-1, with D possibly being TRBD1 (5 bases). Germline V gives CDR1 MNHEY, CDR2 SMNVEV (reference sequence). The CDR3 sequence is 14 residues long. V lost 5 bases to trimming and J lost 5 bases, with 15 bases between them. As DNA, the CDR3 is TGTGCCAGCAGTATGCAGGGAGGGCGAACTGAAGCTTTCTTT. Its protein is CASSMQGGRTEAFF.

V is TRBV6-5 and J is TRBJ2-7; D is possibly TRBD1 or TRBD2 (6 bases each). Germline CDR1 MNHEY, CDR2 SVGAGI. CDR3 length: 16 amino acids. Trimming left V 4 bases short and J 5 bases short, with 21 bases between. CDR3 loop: CASSLSPRGASDEQYF. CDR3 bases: TGTGCCAGCAGTTTATCACCAAGGGGGGCCTCGGACGAGCAGTACTTC.

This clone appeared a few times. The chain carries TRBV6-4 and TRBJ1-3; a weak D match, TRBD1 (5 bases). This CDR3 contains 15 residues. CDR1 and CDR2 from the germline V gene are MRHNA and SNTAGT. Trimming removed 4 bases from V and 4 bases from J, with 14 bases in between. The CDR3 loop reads CASSVGPGPGNTIYF. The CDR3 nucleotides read TGTGCCAGCAGTGTGGGGCCGGGGCCCGGAAACACCATATATTTT.

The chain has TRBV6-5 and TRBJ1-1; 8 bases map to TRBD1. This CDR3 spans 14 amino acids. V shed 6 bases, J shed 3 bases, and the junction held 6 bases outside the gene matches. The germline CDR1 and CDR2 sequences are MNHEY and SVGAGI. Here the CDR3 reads CASRPMTGDTEAFF. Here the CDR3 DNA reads TGTGCCAGCAGACCCATGACAGGGGACACTGAAGCTTTCTTT.